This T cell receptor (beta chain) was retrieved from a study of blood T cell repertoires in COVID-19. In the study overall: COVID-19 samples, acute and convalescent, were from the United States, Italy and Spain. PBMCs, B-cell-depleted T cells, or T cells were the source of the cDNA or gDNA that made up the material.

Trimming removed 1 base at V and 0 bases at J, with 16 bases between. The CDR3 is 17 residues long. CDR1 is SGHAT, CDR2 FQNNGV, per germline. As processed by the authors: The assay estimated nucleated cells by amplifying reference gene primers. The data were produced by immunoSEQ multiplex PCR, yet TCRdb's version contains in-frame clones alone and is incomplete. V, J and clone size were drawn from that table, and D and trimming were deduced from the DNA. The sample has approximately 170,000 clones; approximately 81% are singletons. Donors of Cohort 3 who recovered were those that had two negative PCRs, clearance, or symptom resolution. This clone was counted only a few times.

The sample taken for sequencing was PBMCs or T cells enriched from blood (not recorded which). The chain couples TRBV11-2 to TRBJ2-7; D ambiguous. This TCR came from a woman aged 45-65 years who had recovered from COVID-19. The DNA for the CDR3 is TGTGCCAGCAGCTTAGTCGGTAGGCGGCTAAGCTCCTACGAGCAGTACTTC. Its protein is CASSLVGRRLSSYEQYF.